A single sample gave rise to the 27 T cell receptor beta chains below, sequenced in a study of blood T cells in healthy people across ages. Next came a second PCR, run for about 6 to 12 cycles, which used a sample-barcoded 5' primer along with a J-beta primer mix. MiXCR was run by TCRdb on the 5' RACE reads, yielding one entry per CDR3 protein. This table has around 580,000 distinct CDR3 sequences, roughly 48% appearing once. The specimen was blood. The receptors originated from a man older than 75 in good health.

The chain has TRBV2 and TRBJ1-5, with D perhaps matching TRBD1 (6 bases). The CDR3 totals 13 residues. Germline CDR1 is SNHLY and CDR2 is FYNNEI. Trimming removed 8 bases from V and 4 bases from J, with 12 bases in between. The CDR3 spells CASARDTNQPQHF. CDR3 nucleotides: TGTGCCAGCGCCCGGGACACTAATCAGCCCCAGCATTTT. Combining the CDR3 with reference TRBV2 and TRBJ1-5 gives the whole variable domain EPEVTQTPSHQVTQMGQEVILRCVPISNHLYFYWYRQILGQKVEFLVSFYNNEISEKSEIFDDQFSVERPDGSNFTLKIRSTKLEDSAMYFCASARDTNQPQHFGDGTRLSIL.

This clonotype was observed a handful of times. This chain joins TRBV7-2 and TRBJ2-5; 10 bases map to TRBD2. The CDR3 length is 17 residues. Germline trimming cut 6 bases from V and 2 bases from J; bases unmatched to any gene: 12. Germline V CDR1 and CDR2: SGHTA, FQGNSA. The CDR3 region is CASRKASLAGQQETQYF. DNA of the CDR3: TGTGCCAGCAGAAAAGCGTCACTAGCGGGACAACAAGAGACCCAGTACTTC.

This chain links TRBV29-1 with TRBJ2-3; D remains ambiguous. Germline CDR1 SQVTM, CDR2 ANQGSEA. Trimming left V 7 bases short and J 1 base short, with 15 bases between. The CDR3 runs 14 residues. The CDR3 loop reads CSASRSAGTDTQYF. CDR3 in DNA: TGCAGCGCCTCCCGGTCGGCGGGCACAGATACGCAGTATTTT.

There are a few counts of this clonotype. The chain has TRBV12-3 or TRBV12-4 and TRBJ2-7; TRBD1 agrees at 8 bases. The V segment lost 2 bases and the J segment 0 bases; nucleotides outside the gene matches: 3. This CDR3 contains 15 residues. The CDR3 reads CASSLRTGNSYEQYF. In DNA form, the CDR3 reads TGTGCCAGCAGTTTACGGACAGGGAACTCCTACGAGCAGTACTTC.

This clonotype has a handful of counts. The CDR3 reads CASSLRTGGIVTNEKLFF. The CDR3 DNA sequence: TGTGCCAGCAGTTTGAGGACAGGTGGAATCGTAACTAATGAAAAACTGTTTTTT. The V gene is TRBV12-3 or TRBV12-4, the J gene TRBJ1-4; 7 bases fit TRBD1. The trim removed 3 bases at V and 1 base at J, leaving 11 bases unmatched. The CDR3 totals 18 residues.

In this sample, this clonotype turned up a few times. This rearrangement joins TRBV20-1 to TRBJ2-7, with 7 bases lining up with TRBD1. The V segment lost 4 bases and the J segment 2 bases; nucleotides outside the gene matches: 8. There are 14 residues in the CDR3. The germline V gene has CDR1 DFQATT and CDR2 SNEGSKA (reference sequence). The CDR3 region has the DNA TGCAGTGCTACCTCCGGACAGGTGGCCTACGAGCAGTACTTC. Encoded protein: CSATSGQVAYEQYF.

Turning to this clonotype: Given a much more abundant clone one base away, this may be a read error. This chain links TRBV7-3 with TRBJ2-4; possibly TRBD2 for D (5 bases). Germline V gene data show CDR1 as SGHTA and CDR2 as FQGTGA. The V gene lost 5 bases and the J gene lost 8 bases, with 13 bases spanning the gap. There are 13 residues in the CDR3. CDR3 bases: TGTGCCAGCAGCCCCGACCCCGGGGACATTCAGTACTTC. Amino acids: CASSPDPGDIQYF.

This clonotype was found many times. The chain joins TRBV12-3 or TRBV12-4 to TRBJ2-1; 14 nucleotides align to TRBD2. J gave up 8 bases and V 7 bases, and 7 bases lay outside the gene matches. This CDR3 comprises 15 residues. CDR3 DNA: TGTGCCAGCACACGACTAGCGGGAGGGCCGGATGAGCAGTTCTTC. Its translation is CASTRLAGGPDEQFF.

The V call is TRBV7-9, the J call TRBJ1-2; no clear D. The CDR3 loop spans 15 amino acids. The V end lost 5 bases, the J end lost 0 bases, and 13 bases lay between the germline ends. Germline CDR1 is SEHNR and CDR2 is FQNEAQ (reference sequence). The CDR3 here is CASSPGTVTNYGYTF. CDR3 nucleotide sequence: TGTGCCAGCAGCCCGGGAACAGTAACTAACTATGGCTACACCTTC.

The chain recombines TRBV9 with TRBJ1-2; D unresolved. V gave up 4 bases and J gave up 4 bases, with 17 bases separating them. Germline CDR1 and CDR2: SGDLS and YYNGEE. CDR3 size: 15 residues. Here the CDR3 reads CASSPLQPGPYGYTF. In DNA, the CDR3 is TGTGCCAGCAGCCCCCTGCAACCTGGTCCCTATGGCTACACCTTC.

The chain carries TRBV4-2 and TRBJ2-7; TRBD2 agrees at 11 bases. This CDR3 is 15 amino acids long. V gave up 1 base and J gave up 3 bases; unmatched junction bases: 2. Germline V gene data show CDR1 as LGHNA and CDR2 as YNFKEQ. The CDR3 loop reads CASSQGLAGFYEQYF. The CDR3 bases are TGTGCCAGCAGCCAAGGACTAGCGGGATTCTACGAGCAGTACTTC.

The chain couples TRBV6-2 or TRBV6-3 to TRBJ2-5; D is ambiguous. The CDR3 is made up of 14 amino acids. Germline V gives CDR1 MNHEY, CDR2 SVGEGT. The V end was cut by 11 bases, the J end by 1 base, with 17 bases between. The CDR3 DNA is TGTGCCCCTATCGGTGTCGGGTTCCAAGAGACCCAGTACTTC. It codes for CAPIGVGFQETQYF.

J is TRBJ2-4 and V is TRBV28; D is unresolved. The germline CDR1 and CDR2 sequences are MDHEN and SYDVKM. Trimming removed 1 base from V and 5 bases from J, with 9 bases in between. The CDR3 consists of 14 residues. The CDR3 DNA follows: TGTGCCAGCAGTTTATATGGGCCTCAAAACATTCAGTACTTC. Encoded protein: CASSLYGPQNIQYF.

This clonotype was seen at least ten times. V gene TRBV6-6 combines with J gene TRBJ2-3, with D perhaps TRBD2 (5 bases). The V gene lost 8 bases and the J gene lost 1 base, with 10 bases spanning the gap. The germline CDR1 and CDR2 sequences are MNHNY and SVGAGI (reference sequence). This CDR3 spans 13 amino acids. In DNA, the CDR3 is TGTGCCAGCTCGGGGTCGGGCACAGATACGCAGTATTTT. This gives the protein CASSGSGTDTQYF.

The chain couples TRBV6-5 to TRBJ2-7; 8 bases are a match to TRBD1. The V gene end was trimmed by 4 bases and the J gene end by 4 bases; junction bases not matched to a gene: 9. Germline loops: CDR1 MNHEY, CDR2 SVGAGI. The CDR3 contains 15 residues. The CDR3 DNA reads TGTGCCAGCAGTTCTCGACAGGGGATGTGGTACGAGCAGTACTTC. It is translated as CASSSRQGMWYEQYF.

This rearrangement joins TRBV7-2 to TRBJ1-3; TRBD1 matches at 8 bases. Trimming took 2 bases from V and 0 from J; bases not matched to a gene: 12. This CDR3 contains 19 residues. Germline V CDR1 and CDR2: SGHTA, FQGNSA. CDR3: CASSLSRTGRRYSGNTIYF. CDR3 sequence (DNA): TGTGCCAGCAGCTTATCCCGGACAGGGCGACGCTACTCTGGAAACACCATATATTTT.

The chain has TRBV4-3 and TRBJ1-2; 7 nucleotides agree with TRBD1. Trimming cost V 0 bases and J 4 bases; bases outside gene matches: 5. The CDR3 loop spans 15 amino acids. Germline CDR1 LGHNA, CDR2 YSLEER. In DNA, the CDR3 is TGCGCCAGCAGCCAAGAGGACAGGAACATCTATGGCTACACCTTC. It codes for CASSQEDRNIYGYTF.

Notes on this clonotype: A read error may produce the germline difference seen at one junction end. The rearrangement uses TRBV20-1 and TRBJ1-2; perhaps TRBD1 as D (6 bases). This CDR3 region has 14 residues. Germline values: CDR1 DFQATT, CDR2 SNEGSKA (reference sequence). The CDR3 is CSTEHRRGNCGYTF. CDR3 coding DNA: TGCAGCACAGAACACCGCAGGGGTAACTGTGGCTACACCTTC.

This clonotype was recorded at least ten times. The gene calls are TRBV6-5 and TRBJ2-7; TRBD2 agrees at 12 bases. The CDR3 extends over 15 amino acids. After removal of 6 bases from V and 2 bases from J, the junction contained 5 bases not matched to a gene. Germline lookup yields CDR1 MNHEY and CDR2 SVGAGI. CDR3 coding DNA: TGTGCCAGCAGCACGCTAGCGGGAGGGACCTACGAGCAGTACTTC. Translation: CASSTLAGGTYEQYF.

Worth noting for this clonotype: A much larger clone is a single base away; this may be a read error. V and J are TRBV20-1 and TRBJ2-5; tentative D call: TRBD2 (5 bases). CDR1 is DFQATT and CDR2 is SNEGSKA in the germline V gene (reference sequence). The V end lost 5 bases, the J end lost 4 bases, and 17 bases lay between the germline ends. This CDR3 region has 14 residues. The chain's CDR3 is CSAGPRASPETQYF. DNA of the CDR3: TGCAGTGCTGGGCCCCGGGCTAGCCCAGAGACCCAGTACTTC.

V and J are TRBV7-6 and TRBJ2-7; D unresolved. TRBJ2-5 explains the end of the DNA better; the J call may be wrong. The CDR3 sequence is 13 residues long. Looked up from germline, CDR1 is SGHVS and CDR2 is FNYEAQ. CDR3 loop: CASSSSPWETQYF. The CDR3, as DNA: TGTGCCAGCAGCTCGTCCCCCTGGGAGACCCAGTACTTC.

A single count supports this clonotype. This chain links TRBV12-3 or TRBV12-4 with TRBJ2-1; 10 bases align to TRBD1. There are 16 residues in the CDR3. Trimming took 5 bases from V and 5 from J; bases not matched to a gene: 9. CDR3 in amino acids: CASSLWDRGLDNEQFF. CDR3 in DNA: TGTGCCAGCAGTCTCTGGGACAGGGGTTTGGACAATGAGCAGTTCTTC.

This chain joins TRBV9 and TRBJ2-1; the D is unclear. CDR3 length equals 18 residues. V gave up 0 bases and J gave up 0 bases, with 16 bases separating them. Germline lookup yields CDR1 SGDLS and CDR2 YYNGEE. CDR3 protein: CASSVVPLLVSSYNEQFF. As DNA, the CDR3 is TGTGCCAGCAGCGTAGTCCCCCTACTCGTCAGCTCCTACAATGAGCAGTTCTTC.

In the case of this clonotype: Mismatch with germline at one junction end may stem from a read error. The V gene is TRBV7-3, the J gene TRBJ2-1, with D possibly TRBD2 on 5 matching bases. Germline CDR1 reads SGHTA; CDR2 reads FQGTGA. This CDR3 spans 15 amino acids. CDR3 bases: TGTGCCAGCAGCCTAACCGGGGACTCCTACAATGAGCAGTTCTTC. This encodes CASSLTGDSYNEQFF.

The table lists this clonotype with a few counts. The V call is TRBV3-1, the J call TRBJ1-2; D is perhaps TRBD1 (5 bases). CDR3 size: 13 residues. Trimming took off 4 bases at V and 7 bases at J, with 13 bases between the two ends. Per germline, CDR1 LGHDT and CDR2 YNNKEL (reference sequence). Here the CDR3 DNA reads TGTGCCAGCAGCCGGGGCCCCGCGGCTGGCTACACCTTC. It yields the protein CASSRGPAAGYTF.

This clonotype was observed many times. The CDR3 here is CASSPSGFQDGYTF. The CDR3 region has the DNA TGTGCCAGCAGCCCATCAGGGTTTCAGGATGGCTACACCTTC. The chain carries TRBV6-5 and TRBJ1-2; D is possibly TRBD1 (5 bases). The V gene lost 6 bases and the J gene lost 6 bases, with 17 bases spanning the gap. This CDR3 comprises 14 residues. Germline V lookup: CDR1 MNHEY, CDR2 SVGAGI.

This chain connects TRBV6-1 to TRBJ1-2; a weak D match, TRBD1 (5 bases). The CDR3 length is 13 residues. Germline lookup yields CDR1 MNHNS and CDR2 SASEGT. V was pared by 10 bases and J by 4 bases, with 16 bases between. The chain's CDR3 is CATAWGGGYGYTF. CDR3 DNA: TGTGCCACCGCCTGGGGCGGAGGCTATGGCTACACCTTC.